The clone carrying this TCR beta chain was observed a handful of times. Its antigen is currently unknown. These data are taken from a study of human T cells and chemical hapten exposure. Study observations and caveats: TCRs above 1 in 1000 frequency did not change with DPC sensitization.

The J segment lost 1 base and the V segment lost 4 bases, leaving 10 bases of the junction unmatched. This CDR3 is 17 amino acids long. The germline gives CDR1 SGHTS, CDR2 YDEGEE. Unique molecular identifiers were attached to individual cDNA molecules within the library. Original data processing: From about 20,000 to 690,000 TCRs were found per sample, with a median of around 100,000. TCRdb re-called the 5' RACE reads with MiXCR, one entry per CDR3 protein. In this record, the V and J calls reflect TCRdb's handling and not the investigators' own analysis. The table records approximately 140,000 distinct CDR3 sequences, about 4% of them present only once. Unfractionated whole blood yielded total RNA.

The sequence came from a female donor in good health. The chain combines TRBV5-8 with TRBJ2-7; 11 bases agree with TRBD2. CDR3 sequence reads: CASSRPGLADGSYEQYF. The CDR3 DNA reads as TGTGCCAGCAGCCGACCGGGACTAGCGGATGGTTCCTACGAGCAGTACTTC. Combining the CDR3 with reference TRBV5-8 and TRBJ2-7 gives the whole variable domain EAGVTQSPTHLIKTRGQQATLRCSPISGHTSVYWYQQALGLGLQFLLWYDEGEERNRGNFPPRFSGRQFPNYSSELNVNALELEDSALYLCASSRPGLADGSYEQYFGPGTRLTVT.